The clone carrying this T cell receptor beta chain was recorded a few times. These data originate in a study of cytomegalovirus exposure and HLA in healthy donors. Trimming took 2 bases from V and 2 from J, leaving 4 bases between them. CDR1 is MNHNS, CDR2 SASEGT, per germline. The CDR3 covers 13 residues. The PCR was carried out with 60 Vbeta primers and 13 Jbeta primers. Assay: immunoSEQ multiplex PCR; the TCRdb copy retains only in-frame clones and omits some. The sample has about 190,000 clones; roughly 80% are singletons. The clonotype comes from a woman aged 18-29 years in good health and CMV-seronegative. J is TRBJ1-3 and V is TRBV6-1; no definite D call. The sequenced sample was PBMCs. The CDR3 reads CASSERAGNTIYF. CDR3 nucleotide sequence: TGTGCCAGCAGTGAACGGGCTGGAAACACCATATATTTT.